This T cell receptor beta chain was recorded in a study of blood T cell repertoires in COVID-19. Overall study context: Acute and convalescent COVID-19 specimens originated in the United States, Italy and Spain. PBMCs, B-cell-depleted T cells, or T cells provided the cDNA or gDNA that made up the material.

This clone came up a few times. Trimming shortened V by 2 bases and J by 1 base, and 11 bases separated the two germline ends. Germline-derived CDR1 and CDR2 are SGHDN and FVKESK. The CDR3 extends over 15 amino acids. Authors' processing steps: Nucleated cell number was recorded as an estimate derived from reference gene primer amplification. Assay used: immunoSEQ multiplex PCR; TCRdb lists only in-frame clones, some missing. Clone size and the V and J calls come from that table; the DNA yielded D and trimming. The data show 150,000 to 200,000 clones, 80% to 95% seen once. Followed longitudinally, the Seattle patients had been enrolled during active infection.

The sequence came from an older woman with COVID-19, enrolled during active disease. The sequencing sample was made of peripheral blood. V gene TRBV14 combines with J gene TRBJ1-1, with a tentative D call TRBD1 (5 bases). Here the CDR3 reads CASSQYGQGNTEAFF. CDR3 bases: TGTGCCAGCAGCCAATATGGGCAGGGGAACACTGAAGCTTTCTTT.